These 7 T cell receptor beta chains were all obtained from the same sample, sequenced in a study of OX40 agonist ivuxolimab in advanced cancers. Profiling relied on immunoSEQ multiplex PCR, and the TCRdb table lists in-frame clones only, not all of them. This sample has tens of thousands of clones, with around 94% found just once. Material: CD4+ or CD8+ T cells sorted from blood, obtained in a trial of the OX40 agonist ivuxolimab. These receptors all come from an adult with an advanced solid tumor such as melanoma, head and neck, liver or kidney cancer.

This clone was seen a handful of times. The chain is built from TRBV19 and TRBJ1-6; TRBD1 is a possible D gene (6 bases). The CDR3 has 16 residues. V lost 2 bases to trimming and J lost 9 bases, with 17 bases between them. The V gene's germline CDR1 is LNHDA and CDR2 SQIVND (reference sequence). The CDR3 protein is CASSIPDTGIISPLHF. As DNA, the CDR3 is TGTGCCAGTAGTATACCCGATACAGGGATCATTTCACCCCTCCACTTT.

The V and J genes are TRBV6-5 and TRBJ1-1; D is uncertain. This CDR3 region has 11 residues. V gave up 5 bases and J gave up 11 bases, with 12 bases separating them. Germline CDR1 MNHEY, CDR2 SVGAGI. CDR3: CASSTLTHAFF. The DNA of the CDR3 is TGTGCCAGCAGTACGCTCACCCACGCTTTCTTT.

This clone came up a few times. CDR3 amino acids: CSGLGHEAFF. CDR3 nucleotides: TGCAGTGGCTTGGGCCATGAAGCTTTCTTT. The V and J genes are TRBV20-1 and TRBJ1-1; D unresolved. This CDR3 has 10 residues. V dropped 7 bases and J dropped 7 bases, with 10 bases sitting between them. Per the germline V gene, CDR1 is DFQATT and CDR2 is SNEGSKA (reference sequence).

The chain recombines TRBV28 with TRBJ2-1; the D gene is possibly TRBD2 (7 bases). The CDR3 covers 16 residues. Germline V gene lookup returns CDR1 MDHEN and CDR2 SYDVKM. Trimming stripped 3 bases from V and 6 bases from J, with 18 bases between. CDR3 nucleotide sequence: TGTGCCAGCAGTTTGATTCCCAGGGAGGGGGGCAATGAGCAGTTCTTC. Encoded protein: CASSLIPREGGNEQFF.

The chain employs TRBV19 and TRBJ1-1, with D unresolved. V was pared by 3 bases and J by 4 bases, with 9 bases between. Germline V gene data show CDR1 as LNHDA and CDR2 as SQIVND (reference sequence). The CDR3 covers 13 residues. The CDR3 protein is CASSIMGGTEAFF. CDR3 nucleotide sequence: TGTGCCAGTAGTATCATGGGTGGCACTGAAGCTTTCTTT.

The chain joins TRBV19 to TRBJ2-1, with 8 bases identical to TRBD2. Per the germline V gene, CDR1 is LNHDA and CDR2 is SQIVND (reference sequence). CDR3 length: 15 amino acids. V dropped 3 bases and J dropped 2; count of bases not matched to a gene: 3. The CDR3 nucleotides are TGTGCCAGTAGTATTACTAGCGGTCCCTACAATGAGCAGTTCTTC. Translated: CASSITSGPYNEQFF.

This chain links TRBV28 with TRBJ2-1; no firm D call. The V end was cut by 2 bases, the J end by 2 bases, with 10 bases between. The CDR3 has 15 amino acids. The germline gives CDR1 MDHEN, CDR2 SYDVKM. The chain's CDR3 is CASSLERLAYNEQFF. CDR3 nucleotides: TGTGCCAGCAGTTTAGAACGCCTCGCCTACAATGAGCAGTTCTTC.